Listed here are 17 T cell receptor beta chains from one sample, sequenced in a study of T cell repertoires in ileal Crohn's disease. The protocol was immunoSEQ multiplex PCR, while the TCRdb copy is restricted to in-frame clones and leaves out a portion. The sample has about 10,000 clones; roughly 82% are singletons. Material: ileal tissue. These receptor sequences come from an adult with Crohn's disease.

The chain combines TRBV4-3 with TRBJ2-3; TRBD2 agrees at 8 bases. This CDR3 has 14 residues. Per germline, CDR1 LGHNA and CDR2 YSLEER. With V trimmed by 4 bases and J by 4 bases, 4 bases remained unmatched. The DNA of the CDR3 is TGCGCCAGCAGCCGGACTAGCACCCCAGATACGCAGTATTTT. Its translation: CASSRTSTPDTQYF.

This sequence joins TRBV6-1 and TRBJ2-5; D ambiguous. V gave up 3 bases and J gave up 5 bases, with 7 bases separating them. The CDR3 consists of 12 residues. CDR1 and CDR2 from the germline V gene are MNHNS and SASEGT. In nucleotides, the CDR3 is TGTGCCAGCAGTGAGTTGCGGGAGACCCAGTACTTC. It encodes CASSELRETQYF.

V and J are TRBV5-1 and TRBJ1-6, with 7 bases that match TRBD1. CDR1 is SGHRS and CDR2 is YFSETQ in the germline V gene. After removal of 7 bases from V and 6 bases from J, the junction contained 10 bases not matched to a gene. CDR3 length: 15 amino acids. The CDR3 sequence is CASGWDSLGNSPLHF. The CDR3 DNA reads as TGCGCCAGCGGATGGGACAGCTTAGGTAATTCACCCCTCCACTTT.

The rearrangement uses TRBV4-2 and TRBJ2-1, with D hard to call. Trimming cost V 1 base and J 9 bases, with 13 bases left between them. CDR3 length equals 14 residues. CDR1 and CDR2 from the germline V gene are LGHNA and YNFKEQ. CDR3 sequence (DNA): TGTGCCAGCAGCCAAGGGAGCTTAAGTAGTGAGCAGTTCTTC. Protein product: CASSQGSLSSEQFF.

This clone was counted a few times. V gene TRBV7-9 combines with J gene TRBJ2-5; 7 bases fit TRBD1. With V trimmed by 2 bases and J by 2 bases, 5 bases remained unmatched. The CDR3 spans 15 residues. Germline lookup yields CDR1 SEHNR and CDR2 FQNEAQ (reference sequence). In DNA form, the CDR3 reads TGTGCCAGCAGCTTAAGAGGCAGGGGGCAAGAGACCCAGTACTTC. Translated: CASSLRGRGQETQYF.

This clone showed up just a few times. The J gene is TRBJ2-5, the V gene TRBV2; the D gene is possibly TRBD2 (5 bases). Trimming pared 7 bases from V and 7 bases from J, leaving 16 bases between. The CDR3 runs 13 residues. CDR1 is SNHLY, CDR2 FYNNEI, per germline. The CDR3 loop reads CASTYLLEGTQYF. CDR3 coding DNA: TGTGCCAGCACCTATCTCCTCGAGGGGACCCAGTACTTC.

The rearrangement joins TRBV6-1 to TRBJ2-4; 7 bases map to TRBD2. Germline lookup yields CDR1 MNHNS and CDR2 SASEGT. The CDR3 contains 15 residues. V trimming: 7 bases; J trimming: 2 bases; junction bases outside the gene matches: 8. CDR3: CASIYAGGSKNIQYF. For the CDR3, the DNA is TGTGCCAGCATCTACGCCGGGGGGTCCAAAAACATTCAGTACTTC.

This clone appeared a single time. The chain carries TRBV5-6 and TRBJ1-5, with TRBD1 identical over 9 bases. Losses at the gene ends were 4 bases for V and 5 bases for J; bases not matched to a gene: 7. Germline CDR1 SGHDT, CDR2 YYEEEE. The CDR3 is 15 amino acids. DNA of the CDR3: TGTGCCAGCAGCGTACGACAGGGGGAATATCAGCCCCAGCATTTT. This gives the protein CASSVRQGEYQPQHF.

The J gene is TRBJ1-5, the V gene TRBV15; TRBD1 might be the D (5 bases). Per the germline V gene, CDR1 is LNHNV and CDR2 is YYDKDF (reference sequence). CDR3 length equals 13 residues. V was shortened by 3 bases and J by 4 bases, with 7 bases between the two germline ends. CDR3 DNA sequence: TGTGCCACCAGCAGGGACATAAATCAGCCCCAGCATTTT. Protein product: CATSRDINQPQHF. Using reference TRBV15 and TRBJ1-5 for the parts outside the CDR3, the full variable domain is DAMVIQNPRYQVTQFGKPVTLSCSQTLNHNVMYWYQQKSSQAPKLLFHYYDKDFNNEADTPDNFQSRRPNTSFCFLDIRSPGLGDTAMYLCATSRDINQPQHFGDGTRLSIL.

V usage is TRBV7-2 and J usage is TRBJ1-1; no definite D call. CDR3 length equals 14 residues. Per germline, CDR1 SGHTA and CDR2 FQGNSA. V lost 2 bases, J lost 3 bases, and 10 bases lay in between. CDR3 DNA: TGTGCCAGCAGCTTACAGGTCGGGGACACTGAAGCTTTCTTT. It yields the protein CASSLQVGDTEAFF.

V gene TRBV10-1 combines with J gene TRBJ2-3; 7 positions agree with TRBD1. After removal of 4 bases from V and 6 bases from J, the junction contained 4 bases not matched to a gene. Germline loops: CDR1 WNHNN, CDR2 SYGVQD (reference sequence). CDR3 size: 13 residues. CDR3: CASSGGGRDTQYF. In DNA form, the CDR3 reads TGCGCCAGCAGTGGAGGGGGCCGTGATACGCAGTATTTT.

The genes are TRBV6-5 and TRBJ1-2; TRBD1 aligns across 8 bases. After removal of 4 bases from V and 8 bases from J, the junction contained 15 bases not matched to a gene. The CDR3 consists of 16 residues. Per the germline V gene, CDR1 is MNHEY and CDR2 is SVGAGI. The CDR3 sequence: CASSSSTPGGAWGYTF. DNA for the CDR3: TGTGCCAGCAGTTCCTCTACCCCAGGGGGCGCTTGGGGCTACACCTTC.

This chain joins TRBV29-1 and TRBJ1-1, with D perhaps TRBD1 (5 bases). Trimming stripped 4 bases from V and 3 bases from J, with 9 bases between. The CDR3 is 12 residues long. Germline values: CDR1 SQVTM, CDR2 ANQGSEA. The chain's CDR3 is CSVAGMYTEAFF. The DNA of the CDR3 is TGCAGCGTTGCAGGGATGTACACTGAAGCTTTCTTT. The complete variable domain, with remaining parts taken from reference TRBV29-1 and TRBJ1-1, reads SAVISQKPSRDICQRGTSLTIQCQVDSQVTMMFWYRQQPGQSLTLIATANQGSEATYESGFVIDKFPISRPNLTFSTLTVSNMSPEDSSIYLCSVAGMYTEAFFGQGTRLTVV.

J is TRBJ1-2 and V is TRBV18, with D unclear. Germline CDR1 and CDR2: KGHSH and LQKENI. The V gene lost 3 bases and the J gene lost 7 bases, with 9 bases spanning the gap. The CDR3 length is 12 residues. The CDR3 nucleotides are TGTGCCAGCTCACCCGAGGGTGGTGGCTACACCTTC. This gives the protein CASSPEGGGYTF.

V gene TRBV7-2 combines with J gene TRBJ1-1; D possibly corresponds to TRBD1 (6 bases). V lost 3 bases to trimming and J lost 4 bases, with 15 bases between them. This CDR3 is built from 15 residues. CDR1 and CDR2 (germline): SGHTA, FQGNSA. For the CDR3, the DNA is TGTGCCAGCAGCTTCTTCAGGGGTTCGGGCACTGAAGCTTTCTTT. This translates into CASSFFRGSGTEAFF.

The V and J genes are TRBV11-2 and TRBJ1-1; 10 bases are a match to TRBD1. Trimming cost V 6 bases and J 0 bases; bases outside gene matches: 4. The CDR3 loop spans 15 amino acids. The germline CDR1 and CDR2 sequences are SGHAT and FQNNGV. Here the CDR3 reads CASRDRGLLNTEAFF. In DNA form, the CDR3 reads TGTGCCAGCAGAGACAGGGGGCTTTTGAACACTGAAGCTTTCTTT.

This clone appeared once. This chain uses TRBV11-3 with TRBJ2-2; 7 bases align to TRBD2. The junction had 2 bases not matched to a gene; V was cut back by 4 bases and J by 0 bases. Germline values: CDR1 SGHNT, CDR2 YENEEA. CDR3 length: 15 residues. Here the CDR3 DNA reads TGTGCCAGCAGCTCTAGCGGCCCGAACACCGGGGAGCTGTTTTTT. Translation: CASSSSGPNTGELFF.